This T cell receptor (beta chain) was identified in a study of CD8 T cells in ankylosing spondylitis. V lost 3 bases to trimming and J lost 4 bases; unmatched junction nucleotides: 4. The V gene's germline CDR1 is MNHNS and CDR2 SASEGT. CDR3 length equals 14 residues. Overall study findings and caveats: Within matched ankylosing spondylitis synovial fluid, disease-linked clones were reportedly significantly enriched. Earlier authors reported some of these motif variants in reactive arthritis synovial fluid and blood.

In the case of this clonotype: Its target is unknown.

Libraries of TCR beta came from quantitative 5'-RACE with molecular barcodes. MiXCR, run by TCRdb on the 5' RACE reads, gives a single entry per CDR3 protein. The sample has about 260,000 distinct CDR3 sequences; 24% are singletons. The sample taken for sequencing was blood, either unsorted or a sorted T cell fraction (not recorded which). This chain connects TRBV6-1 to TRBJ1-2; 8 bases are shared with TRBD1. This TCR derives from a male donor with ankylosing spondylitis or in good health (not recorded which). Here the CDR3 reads CASSDDRGSYGYTF. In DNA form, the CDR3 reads TGTGCCAGCAGTGATGACAGGGGCAGCTATGGCTACACCTTC.